This T cell receptor (beta chain) was recovered during a study of cytomegalovirus exposure and HLA in healthy donors. The overall study: Out of 300 to 500 genotyped donors, about 84% belonged to the Caucasian-associated ancestry cluster.

The germline V gene encodes CDR1 SQVTM and CDR2 ANQGSEA. The CDR3 is 11 amino acids. 60 Vbeta and 13 Jbeta primers were used in PCR. Assay: immunoSEQ multiplex PCR; the TCRdb copy retains only in-frame clones and omits some. In total, the table holds roughly 100,000 clones. Sequencing was performed on PBMCs. This chain links TRBV29-1 with TRBJ2-3; maybe TRBD2 (6 bases). This TCR came from a middle-aged man in good health and CMV-seronegative. The CDR3 nucleotides are TGCAGTATGGGACTTCTAGATACGCAGTATTTT. This gives the protein CSMGLLDTQYF.